This T cell receptor (beta chain) was obtained from a study of blood T cell repertoires in COVID-19. Study context: Sample material is recorded as cDNA or gDNA derived from T cells, B-cell-depleted T cells, or PBMCs.

This CDR3 comprises 14 residues. In germline, CDR1 is MDHEN, CDR2 SYDVKM. Trimming left V 1 base short and J 5 bases short, with 9 bases between. The data were produced by immunoSEQ multiplex PCR, yet TCRdb's version contains in-frame clones alone and is incomplete. The data contain 75,000 to 100,000 clones, more than 75% of them singletons. The gene calls are TRBV28 and TRBJ1-5; no clear D gene. The source material was peripheral blood. The clonotype comes from a man in his fifties with active or convalescent COVID-19. CDR3 residues: CASSLSNSYQPQHF. As DNA, the CDR3 is TGTGCCAGCAGTTTATCAAACAGCTATCAGCCCCAGCATTTT. Looking up the rest from reference TRBV28 and TRBJ1-5 gives the full variable domain: DVKVTQSSRYLVKRTGEKVFLECVQDMDHENMFWYRQDPGLGLRLIYFSYDVKMKEKGDIPEGYSVSREKKERFSLILESASTNQTSMYLCASSLSNSYQPQHFGDGTRLSIL.